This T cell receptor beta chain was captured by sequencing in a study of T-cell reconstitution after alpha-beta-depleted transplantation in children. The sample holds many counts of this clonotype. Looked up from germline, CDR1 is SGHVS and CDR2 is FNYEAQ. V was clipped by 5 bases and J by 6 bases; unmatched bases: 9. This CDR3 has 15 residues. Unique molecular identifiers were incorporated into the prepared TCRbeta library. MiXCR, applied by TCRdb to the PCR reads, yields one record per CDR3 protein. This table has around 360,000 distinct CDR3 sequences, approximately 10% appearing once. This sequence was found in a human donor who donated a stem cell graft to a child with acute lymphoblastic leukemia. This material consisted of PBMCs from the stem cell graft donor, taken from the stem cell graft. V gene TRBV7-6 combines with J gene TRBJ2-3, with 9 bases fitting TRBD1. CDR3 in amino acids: CASSQGQGASDTQYF. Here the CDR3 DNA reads TGTGCCAGCAGCCAGGGACAGGGAGCTTCGGATACGCAGTATTTT.